This TCR beta chain is drawn from a study of immune heterogeneity within non-small cell lung tumors. At the level of the study: The tumor set comprised several squamous cell carcinomas and 9 to 10 non-squamous carcinomas (plus 1 not otherwise specified).

Broader study findings: High-frequency T-cell receptor beta clonotypes were largely distinct between individual patients. While identical dominant CDR3 beta clonotypes recurred across tumor sites within a patient, high-frequency clones unique to individual sites also appeared.

This clonotype was picked up many times. What it binds is not known. TCRs were amplified from about 640 ng gDNA of bulk tumor per sample. Doctors removed several biopsies from each primary tumor during surgery, keeping them far apart. Untreated, newly diagnosed non-small cell lung cancer patients underwent curative surgery. Samples were obtained from newly diagnosed non-small cell lung cancer patients who were having surgery with curative intent. The CDR3 totals 13 residues. Germline values: CDR1 GTSNPN, CDR2 SVGIG (reference sequence). With 5 bases clipped from V and 9 bases from J, the junction kept 2 bases outside the gene matches. The TCR beta CDR3 region underwent multiplex PCR amplification with 32 V and 13 J primers. Each CDR3 protein is one row after TCRdb ran MiXCR on the multiplex PCR reads. The data contain more than 14,000 distinct CDR3 sequences, 28% of them singletons.

Sequencing input: lung tumor tissue. The sequence came from a man aged 35-49 years with non-small cell lung cancer. The V and J genes are TRBV30 and TRBJ2-1, with TRBD2 matching over 15 bases. The CDR3, as DNA: TGTGCCTGGGGACTAGCGGGAGGGACTGAGCAGTTCTTC. This codes for CAWGLAGGTEQFF.